The 28 T cell receptor beta chains below come from one sample, sequenced in a study of cytomegalovirus exposure and HLA in healthy donors. The PCR employed 60 Vbeta primers together with 13 Jbeta primers. The table came from immunoSEQ multiplex PCR; TCRdb's copy has only in-frame clones and leaves some out. The table has 75,000 to 80,000 clones, about four fifths seen once. The sample was PBMCs. These receptors originate from a man aged 35 to 55 in good health and CMV-seronegative.

The chain combines TRBV6-5 with TRBJ2-1; 11 bases align to TRBD2. Trimming at V came to 4 bases and at J to 7 bases, leaving 9 bases not matched to a gene. Per the germline V gene, CDR1 is MNHEY and CDR2 is SVGAGI. This CDR3 region has 16 residues. CDR3 sequence reads: CASSFSRLAGGNEQFF. DNA for the CDR3: TGTGCCAGCAGTTTTTCGAGGCTAGCGGGAGGAAATGAGCAGTTCTTC.

The chain employs TRBV7-8 and TRBJ2-2; 9 bases agree with TRBD1. The CDR3 has 14 residues. Germline V gene sequence: CDR1 SGHVS, CDR2 FQNEAQ. With 5 bases clipped from V and 7 bases from J, the junction kept 5 bases outside the gene matches. The CDR3 reads CASSLGQGNGELFF. CDR3 DNA: TGTGCCAGCAGCCTGGGACAGGGCAACGGGGAGCTGTTTTTT.

The CDR3 region is CASMGQGAVYEQYF. CDR3 nucleotides: TGTGCCAGCATGGGACAGGGGGCTGTCTACGAGCAGTACTTC. The V and J genes are TRBV2 and TRBJ2-5; TRBD1 matches at 12 bases. Matching the DNA end better, TRBJ2-7 makes the J call doubtful. The CDR3 sequence is 14 residues long. CDR1 and CDR2 from the germline V gene are SNHLY and FYNNEI.

V gene TRBV6-5 combines with J gene TRBJ2-1, with D possibly TRBD2 on 5 matching bases. Germline V gives CDR1 MNHEY, CDR2 SVGAGI. V was clipped by 6 bases and J by 7 bases, with 10 bases between them. There are 12 residues in the CDR3. CDR3 DNA: TGTGCCAGCAGGTCAAGCGGAAATGAGCAGTTCTTC. This sequence encodes CASRSSGNEQFF.

This chain uses TRBV2 with TRBJ1-2, with a possible D match to TRBD1 (6 bases). The CDR3 covers 14 residues. Germline CDR1 is SNHLY and CDR2 is FYNNEI. V was trimmed by 4 bases and J by 0 bases, leaving 9 bases between them. CDR3 DNA: TGTGCCAGCAGTGGGGGGCCTCCTAACTATGGCTACACCTTC. Its protein is CASSGGPPNYGYTF.

The V gene is TRBV7-2, the J gene TRBJ2-1; 8 bases match TRBD2. The trim removed 3 bases at V and 3 bases at J, leaving 4 bases unmatched. CDR1 and CDR2 (germline): SGHTA, FQGNSA. The CDR3 totals 15 residues. CDR3 in DNA: TGTGCCAGCAGCTTGTACAGCGGGGGCTACAATGAGCAGTTCTTC. This translates into CASSLYSGGYNEQFF.

The chain couples TRBV7-3 to TRBJ2-1, with 8 bases that match TRBD2. V trimming: 5 bases; J trimming: 0 bases; junction bases outside the gene matches: 6. Germline V CDR1 and CDR2: SGHTA, FQGTGA. This CDR3 has 16 residues. The CDR3 reads CASSPGGSGSYNEQFF. CDR3 in DNA: TGTGCCAGCAGCCCGGGGGGGTCGGGCTCCTACAATGAGCAGTTCTTC.

CDR3 loop: CASSSPSSFSGSQFF. DNA of the CDR3: TGTGCCAGCAGTTCCCCCAGCTCATTTAGCGGGAGTCAGTTCTTC. The chain has TRBV6-1 and TRBJ2-1; 9 bases line up with TRBD2. V was pared by 5 bases and J by 13 bases, with 15 bases of the junction left unmatched. Germline CDR1 reads MNHNS; CDR2 reads SASEGT. The CDR3 covers 15 residues.

The rearrangement joins TRBV7-8 to TRBJ2-1; D ambiguous. V lost 5 bases and J 3 bases, leaving 11 bases between the germline ends. Germline lookup yields CDR1 SGHVS and CDR2 FQNEAQ. CDR3 length: 14 residues. DNA of the CDR3: TGTGCCAGCAGCGGGCGAAGCAGCTACAATGAGCAGTTCTTC. This encodes CASSGRSSYNEQFF. The whole variable domain, filled in from reference TRBV7-8 and TRBJ2-1, reads GAGVSQSPRYKVAKRGQDVALRCDPISGHVSLFWYQQALGQGPEFLTYFQNEAQLDKSGLPSDRFFAERPEGSVSTLKIQRTQQEDSAVYLCASSGRSSYNEQFFGPGTRLTVL.

This sequence joins TRBV29-1 and TRBJ2-1; TRBD2 matches at 14 bases. The CDR3 is made up of 19 amino acids. Germline CDR1 and CDR2: SQVTM and ANQGSEA. V shed 4 bases, J shed 0 bases, and the junction held 11 bases outside the gene matches. CDR3 sequence reads: CSVAGAGTSGRVSYNEQFF. Here the CDR3 DNA reads TGCAGCGTTGCCGGCGCCGGGACTAGCGGGAGAGTCTCCTACAATGAGCAGTTCTTC.

On this clone: The sample holds other DNA sequences that translate to the same CDR3. The chain joins TRBV5-6 to TRBJ2-5; 9 nucleotides match TRBD2. The J call is in doubt because the DNA end fits TRBJ2-7 better. The CDR3 extends over 13 amino acids. Germline CDR1 SGHDT, CDR2 YYEEEE. CDR3 DNA: TGTGCCAGCAGCCGACTAGCGGTCTACGAGCAGTACTTC. Amino acids: CASSRLAVYEQYF.

This clone was seen a few times. The chain couples TRBV5-8 to TRBJ2-1; 10 bases are a match to TRBD2. This CDR3 spans 15 amino acids. The J segment lost 6 bases and the V segment lost 0 bases, leaving 3 bases of the junction unmatched. Germline CDR1 is SGHTS and CDR2 is YDEGEE. CDR3 nucleotide sequence: TGTGCCAGCAGCTTGGGGGGACTAGCGAGCAATGAGCAGTTCTTC. Encoded protein: CASSLGGLASNEQFF.

J is TRBJ1-4 and V is TRBV5-1; D is unclear. Germline CDR1 SGHRS, CDR2 YFSETQ. Trimming took 0 bases from V and 3 from J, leaving 6 bases between them. There are 14 residues in the CDR3. The CDR3 DNA is TGCGCCAGCAGCTTGGGGAGTCCTAATGAAAAACTGTTTTTT. It codes for CASSLGSPNEKLFF.

CDR3 coding DNA: TGTGCCAGCAGCTTAGTAGACTATAGCAATCAGCCCCAGCATTTT. Translation gives CASSLVDYSNQPQHF. The J gene is TRBJ1-5, the V gene TRBV7-8; unclear D gene. CDR1 and CDR2 from the germline V gene are SGHVS and FQNEAQ. Trimming took 1 base from V and 0 from J, leaving 7 bases between them. The CDR3 has 15 residues.

This chain links TRBV2 with TRBJ1-5, with D unresolved. The CDR3 contains 15 residues. With 4 bases removed from V and 2 bases from J, the gap between germline ends came to 12 bases. Germline V gene data show CDR1 as SNHLY and CDR2 as FYNNEI. In DNA form, the CDR3 reads TGTGCCAGCAGTGTGATGGGCAGTGGCAATCAGCCCCAGCATTTT. It encodes CASSVMGSGNQPQHF.

The chain joins TRBV28 to TRBJ1-1; D is perhaps TRBD1 (5 bases). CDR1 and CDR2 (germline): MDHEN, SYDVKM. The CDR3 loop spans 13 amino acids. V gave up 8 bases and J gave up 6 bases, with 16 bases separating them. The CDR3 coding sequence is TGTGCCAGCCGAACTGGGGGGATCCCTGAAGCTTTCTTT. Its translation is CASRTGGIPEAFF.

This clone showed up just once. The chain recombines TRBV6-1 with TRBJ2-2, with unresolved D. The CDR3 loop spans 14 amino acids. V gave up 6 bases and J gave up 1 base, with 9 bases separating them. The V gene's germline CDR1 is MNHNS and CDR2 SASEGT. The CDR3 here is CASRLRENTGELFF. The CDR3, as DNA: TGTGCCAGCAGGCTTAGAGAGAACACCGGGGAGCTGTTTTTT.

The J gene is TRBJ1-1, the V gene TRBV7-8, with D perhaps TRBD1 (5 bases). Germline V CDR1 and CDR2: SGHVS, FQNEAQ. The CDR3 is 14 residues long. The ends were cut back, 5 bases at V and 7 bases at J, with 17 bases in the middle. The CDR3 protein is CASSRATGGGEAFF. CDR3 DNA sequence: TGTGCCAGCAGCCGAGCCACCGGGGGGGGTGAAGCTTTCTTT.

This chain connects TRBV18 to TRBJ2-7; TRBD1 matches 11 bases. Unmatched junction bases numbered 10, after V lost 3 bases and J lost 9 bases. CDR1 and CDR2 from the germline V gene are KGHSH and LQKENI. CDR3 length: 15 amino acids. CDR3 region: CASSPPGTGGDGQYF. CDR3 in DNA: TGTGCCAGCTCACCGCCCGGGACAGGGGGTGATGGGCAGTACTTC. The full variable domain, its missing parts supplied by reference TRBV18 and TRBJ2-7, is NAGVMQNPRHLVRRRGQEARLRCSPMKGHSHVYWYRQLPEEGLKFMVYLQKENIIDESGMPKERFSAEFPKEGPSILRIQQVVRGDSAAYFCASSPPGTGGDGQYFGPGTRLTVT.

The DNA for the CDR3 is TGTGCCAGTAGTATCGATGCGAGGAACACTGAAGCTTTCTTT. Amino acid sequence: CASSIDARNTEAFF. The genes are TRBV19 and TRBJ1-1; D unclear. The CDR3 consists of 14 residues. From germline, CDR1 is LNHDA and CDR2 SQIVND (reference sequence). Trimming took off 3 bases at V and 1 base at J, with 9 bases between the two ends.

This chain connects TRBV9 to TRBJ2-1; TRBD2 matches 9 bases. The CDR3 is 17 residues long. Germline V gene lookup returns CDR1 SGDLS and CDR2 YYNGEE. V shed 4 bases and J 6 bases; nucleotides not matched to a gene: 14. The CDR3 region has the DNA TGTGCCAGCAGCCCGACTAGCGGAACTTCCAACTTCAATGAGCAGTTCTTC. Translating gives CASSPTSGTSNFNEQFF.

The rearrangement links TRBV10-3 to TRBJ1-3; maybe TRBD1 (5 bases). Germline V lookup: CDR1 ENHRY, CDR2 SYGVKD. The length of the CDR3 is 13 residues. Trimming shortened V by 10 bases and J by 6 bases, and 16 bases separated the two germline ends. In DNA form, the CDR3 reads TGTGCCACGACAGTTTCGTATGAAAACACCATATATTTT. Its protein is CATTVSYENTIYF.

The V gene is TRBV15, the J gene TRBJ1-2; D not resolved. The CDR3 sequence is 12 residues long. Germline V CDR1 and CDR2: LNHNV, YYDKDF (reference sequence). V was pared by 0 bases and J by 7 bases, with 6 bases between. CDR3 sequence: CATSRDGRGYTF. The CDR3 DNA sequence: TGTGCCACCAGCAGAGATGGGCGTGGCTACACCTTC. Full variable domain (remainder filled in from reference TRBV15 and TRBJ1-2): DAMVIQNPRYQVTQFGKPVTLSCSQTLNHNVMYWYQQKSSQAPKLLFHYYDKDFNNEADTPDNFQSRRPNTSFCFLDIRSPGLGDTAMYLCATSRDGRGYTFGSGTRLTVV.

This chain connects TRBV27 to TRBJ1-5; a weak D match, TRBD1 (5 bases). Germline V CDR1 and CDR2: MNHEY, SMNVEV (reference sequence). This CDR3 region has 15 residues. V lost 5 bases to trimming and J lost 10 bases, with 21 bases between them. The CDR3 bases are TGTGCCAGCAGTCCCCAAGGGGCCCTCATACAACCCCAGCATTTT. Encoded protein: CASSPQGALIQPQHF.

This chain joins TRBV27 and TRBJ2-2; TRBD2 matches 14 bases. V was clipped by 6 bases and J by 3 bases; unmatched bases: 6. The germline V gene encodes CDR1 MNHEY and CDR2 SMNVEV (reference sequence). The CDR3 has 17 residues. The chain's CDR3 is CASSGGLAGDYTGELFF. The DNA of the CDR3 is TGTGCCAGCAGCGGGGGACTAGCGGGAGATTACACCGGGGAGCTGTTTTTT.

This chain links TRBV9 with TRBJ2-5, with D unresolved. CDR3 length: 13 amino acids. Germline lookup yields CDR1 SGDLS and CDR2 YYNGEE. V was shortened by 2 bases and J by 0 bases, with 5 bases between the two germline ends. In nucleotides, the CDR3 is TGTGCCAGCAGCGTCGGAGACCAAGAGACCCAGTACTTC. Protein sequence: CASSVGDQETQYF.

The chain recombines TRBV5-1 with TRBJ2-5, with TRBD2 matching over 7 bases. Germline V gives CDR1 SGHRS, CDR2 YFSETQ. The J segment lost 2 bases and the V segment lost 6 bases, leaving 16 bases of the junction unmatched. CDR3 length: 17 amino acids. CDR3 bases: TGCGCCAGCACCCCCAGTGCCTGGGCGGGAGCGCAAGAGACCCAGTACTTC. Translating gives CASTPSAWAGAQETQYF. Full variable domain (missing parts from reference TRBV5-1 and TRBJ2-5): KAGVTQTPRYLIKTRGQQVTLSCSPISGHRSVSWYQQTPGQGLQFLFEYFSETQRNKGNFPGRFSGRQFSNSRSEMNVSTLELGDSALYLCASTPSAWAGAQETQYFGPGTRLLVL.

J is TRBJ1-5 and V is TRBV19, with 8 bases aligning to TRBD1. This CDR3 comprises 13 residues. The trim removed 10 bases at V and 3 bases at J, leaving 5 bases unmatched. Looked up from germline, CDR1 is LNHDA and CDR2 is SQIVND (reference sequence). Here the CDR3 reads CATSDRVNQPQHF. The CDR3 DNA is TGTGCCACCTCGGACAGGGTCAATCAGCCCCAGCATTTT.